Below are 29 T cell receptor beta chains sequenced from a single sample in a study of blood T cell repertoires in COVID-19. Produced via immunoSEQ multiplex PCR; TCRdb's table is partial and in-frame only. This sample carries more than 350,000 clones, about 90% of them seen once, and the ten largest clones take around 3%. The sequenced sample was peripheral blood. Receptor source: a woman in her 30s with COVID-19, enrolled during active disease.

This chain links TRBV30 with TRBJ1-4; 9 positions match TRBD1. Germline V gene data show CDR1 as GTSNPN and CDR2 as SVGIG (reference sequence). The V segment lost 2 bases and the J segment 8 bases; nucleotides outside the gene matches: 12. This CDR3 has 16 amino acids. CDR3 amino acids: CAWSITPGQGSEKLFF. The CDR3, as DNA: TGTGCCTGGAGTATTACACCGGGACAGGGAAGCGAAAAACTGTTTTTT.

CDR3 amino acids: CASSQRIPGGQSNTEAFF. CDR3 coding DNA: TGCGCCAGCAGCCAGAGGATTCCGGGGGGACAATCGAACACTGAAGCTTTCTTT. The rearrangement joins TRBV4-1 to TRBJ1-1; D perhaps matches TRBD1 (6 bases). Looked up from germline, CDR1 is MGHRA and CDR2 is YSYEKL. V was clipped by 3 bases and J by 1 base, with 21 bases between them. The CDR3 contains 18 residues.

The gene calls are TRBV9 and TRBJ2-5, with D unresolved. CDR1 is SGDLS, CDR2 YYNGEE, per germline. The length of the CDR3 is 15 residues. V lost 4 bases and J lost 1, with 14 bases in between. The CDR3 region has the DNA TGTGCCAGCAGCTCCCGACTCAACGGCCAAGAGACCCAGTACTTC. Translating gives CASSSRLNGQETQYF.

In DNA, the CDR3 is TGTGCCAGCAGATCCAATAGCGGGAGTGCGGGGACCCAGTACTTC. As protein: CASRSNSGSAGTQYF. The rearrangement joins TRBV28 to TRBJ2-5; 9 bases are shared with TRBD2. Trimming cost V 6 bases and J 7 bases; bases outside gene matches: 12. Germline CDR1 and CDR2: MDHEN and SYDVKM. This CDR3 spans 15 amino acids.

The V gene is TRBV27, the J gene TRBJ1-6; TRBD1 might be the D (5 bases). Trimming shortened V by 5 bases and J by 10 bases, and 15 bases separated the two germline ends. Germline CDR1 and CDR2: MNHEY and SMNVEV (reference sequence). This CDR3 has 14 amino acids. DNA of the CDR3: TGTGCCAGCAGTCCGCTTCCCAGGGTCTCACCCCTCCACTTT. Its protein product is CASSPLPRVSPLHF.

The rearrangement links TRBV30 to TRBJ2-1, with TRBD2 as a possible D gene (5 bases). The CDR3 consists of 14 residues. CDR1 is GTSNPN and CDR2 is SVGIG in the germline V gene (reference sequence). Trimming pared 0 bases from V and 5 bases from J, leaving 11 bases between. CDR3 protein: CAWSVGLRDNEQFF. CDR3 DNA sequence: TGTGCCTGGAGTGTAGGCTTGCGGGACAATGAGCAGTTCTTC.

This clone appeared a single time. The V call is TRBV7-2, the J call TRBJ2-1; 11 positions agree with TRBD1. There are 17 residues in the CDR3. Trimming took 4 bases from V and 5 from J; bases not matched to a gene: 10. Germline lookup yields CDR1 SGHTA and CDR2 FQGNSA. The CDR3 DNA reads TGTGCCAGCAGCTCCCCCACCGGGACAGGGGGGAACAATGAGCAGTTCTTC. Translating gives CASSSPTGTGGNNEQFF.

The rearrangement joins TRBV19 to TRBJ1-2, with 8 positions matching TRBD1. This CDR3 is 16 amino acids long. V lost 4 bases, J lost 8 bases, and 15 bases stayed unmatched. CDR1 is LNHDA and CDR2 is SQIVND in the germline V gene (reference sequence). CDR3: CASSTPRAGGAEGYTF. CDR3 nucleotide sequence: TGTGCCAGTAGTACCCCCCGGGCAGGGGGCGCGGAGGGCTACACCTTC.

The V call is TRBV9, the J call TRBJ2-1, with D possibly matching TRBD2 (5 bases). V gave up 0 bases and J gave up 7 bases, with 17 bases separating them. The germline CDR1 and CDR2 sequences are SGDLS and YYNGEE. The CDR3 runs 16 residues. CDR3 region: CASSVALTGRMNEQFF. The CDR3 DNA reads TGTGCCAGCAGCGTAGCTCTCACGGGAAGGATGAATGAGCAGTTCTTC. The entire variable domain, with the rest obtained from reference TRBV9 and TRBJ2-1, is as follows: DSGVTQTPKHLITATGQRVTLRCSPRSGDLSVYWYQQSLDQGLQFLIQYYNGEERAKGNILERFSAQQFPDLHSELNLSSLELGDSALYFCASSVALTGRMNEQFFGPGTRLTVL.

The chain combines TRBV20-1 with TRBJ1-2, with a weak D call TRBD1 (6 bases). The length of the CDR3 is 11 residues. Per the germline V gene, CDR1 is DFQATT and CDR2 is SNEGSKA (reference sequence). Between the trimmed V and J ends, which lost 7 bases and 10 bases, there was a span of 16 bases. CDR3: CSDLQGSSYTF. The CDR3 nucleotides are TGCAGTGACCTCCAGGGGTCTTCCTACACCTTC.

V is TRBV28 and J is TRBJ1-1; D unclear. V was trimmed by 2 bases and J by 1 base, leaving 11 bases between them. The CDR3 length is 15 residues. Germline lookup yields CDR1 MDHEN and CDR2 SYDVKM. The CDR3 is CASSLGGVGNTEAFF. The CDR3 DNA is TGTGCCAGCAGTTTAGGCGGGGTCGGGAACACTGAAGCTTTCTTT.

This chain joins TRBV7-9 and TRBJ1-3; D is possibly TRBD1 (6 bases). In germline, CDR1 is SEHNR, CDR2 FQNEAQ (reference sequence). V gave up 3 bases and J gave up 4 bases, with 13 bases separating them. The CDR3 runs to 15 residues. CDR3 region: CASSFPGQKGNTIYF. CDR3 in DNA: TGTGCCAGCAGCTTTCCTGGACAGAAAGGAAACACCATATATTTT.

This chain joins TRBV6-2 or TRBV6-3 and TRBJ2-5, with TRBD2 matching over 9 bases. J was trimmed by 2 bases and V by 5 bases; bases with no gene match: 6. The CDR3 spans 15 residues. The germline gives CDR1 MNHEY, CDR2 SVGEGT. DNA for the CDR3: TGTGCCAGCAGTCTCGCTAGCGGGAATCAAGAGACCCAGTACTTC. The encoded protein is CASSLASGNQETQYF.

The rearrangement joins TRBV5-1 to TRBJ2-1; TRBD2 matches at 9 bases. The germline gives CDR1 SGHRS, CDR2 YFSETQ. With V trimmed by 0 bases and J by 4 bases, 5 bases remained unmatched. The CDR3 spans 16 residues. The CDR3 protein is CASSLASGTMYNEQFF. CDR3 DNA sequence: TGCGCCAGCAGCTTGGCTAGCGGGACGATGTACAATGAGCAGTTCTTC.

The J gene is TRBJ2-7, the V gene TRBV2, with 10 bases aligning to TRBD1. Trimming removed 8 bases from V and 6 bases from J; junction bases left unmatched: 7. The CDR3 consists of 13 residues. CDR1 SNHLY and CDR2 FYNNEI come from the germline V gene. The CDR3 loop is CASSTGQGFEQYF. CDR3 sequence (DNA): TGTGCCAGCTCGACGGGACAGGGGTTCGAGCAGTACTTC.

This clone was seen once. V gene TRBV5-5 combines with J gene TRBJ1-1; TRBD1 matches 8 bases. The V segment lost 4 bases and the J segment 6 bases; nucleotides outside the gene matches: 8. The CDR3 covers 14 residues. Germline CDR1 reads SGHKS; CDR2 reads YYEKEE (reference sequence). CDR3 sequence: CASSLGQGGPEAFF. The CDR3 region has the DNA TGTGCCAGCAGCCTCGGACAGGGAGGCCCTGAAGCTTTCTTT.

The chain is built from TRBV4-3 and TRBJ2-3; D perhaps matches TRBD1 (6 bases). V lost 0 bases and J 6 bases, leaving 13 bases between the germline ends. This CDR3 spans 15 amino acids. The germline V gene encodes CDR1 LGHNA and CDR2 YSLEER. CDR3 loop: CASSQDGERGDTQYF. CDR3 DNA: TGCGCCAGCAGCCAAGATGGGGAGAGGGGGGATACGCAGTATTTT.

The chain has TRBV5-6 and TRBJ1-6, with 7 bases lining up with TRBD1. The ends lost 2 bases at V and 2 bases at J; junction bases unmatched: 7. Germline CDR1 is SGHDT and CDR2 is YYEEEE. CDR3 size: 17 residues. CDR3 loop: CASSFFRGSTYNSPLHF. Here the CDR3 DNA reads TGTGCCAGCAGCTTCTTCAGGGGGTCGACCTATAATTCACCCCTCCACTTT.

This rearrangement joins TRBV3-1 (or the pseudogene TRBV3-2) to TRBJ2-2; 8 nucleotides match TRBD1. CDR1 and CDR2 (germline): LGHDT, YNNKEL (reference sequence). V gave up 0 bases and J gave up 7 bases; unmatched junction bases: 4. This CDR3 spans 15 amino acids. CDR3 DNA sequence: TGTGCCAGCAGCCAAGAGGACAGGGCTGGCGGGGAGCTGTTTTTT. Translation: CASSQEDRAGGELFF.

The CDR3, as DNA: TGTGCCAGCAGCCCAGGGGTGCGTAGCTCCTACAATGAGCAGTTCTTC. Its protein is CASSPGVRSSYNEQFF. This rearrangement joins TRBV11-3 to TRBJ2-1; D perhaps matches TRBD1 (6 bases). This CDR3 spans 16 amino acids. V was shortened by 5 bases and J by 0 bases, with 14 bases between the two germline ends. Germline assignment: CDR1 SGHNT and CDR2 YENEEA. Supplemented by reference TRBV11-3 and TRBJ2-1, the full variable domain reads EAGVVQSPRYKIIEKKQPVAFWCNPISGHNTLYWYLQNLGQGPELLIRYENEEAVDDSQLPKDRFSAERLKGVDSTLKIQPAELGDSAVYLCASSPGVRSSYNEQFFGPGTRLTVL.

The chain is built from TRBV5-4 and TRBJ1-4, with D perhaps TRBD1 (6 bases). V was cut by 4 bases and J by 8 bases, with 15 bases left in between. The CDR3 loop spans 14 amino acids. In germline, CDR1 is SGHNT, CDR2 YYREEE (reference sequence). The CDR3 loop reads CASSQGPGDEKLFF. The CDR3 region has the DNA TGTGCCAGCAGCCAAGGCCCAGGGGACGAAAAACTGTTTTTT.

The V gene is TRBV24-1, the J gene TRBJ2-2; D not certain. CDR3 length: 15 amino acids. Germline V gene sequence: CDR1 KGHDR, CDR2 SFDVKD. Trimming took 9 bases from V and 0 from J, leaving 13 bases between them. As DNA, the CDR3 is TGTGCCACCCCCCCCAGTATCGCGAACACCGGGGAGCTGTTTTTT. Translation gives CATPPSIANTGELFF.

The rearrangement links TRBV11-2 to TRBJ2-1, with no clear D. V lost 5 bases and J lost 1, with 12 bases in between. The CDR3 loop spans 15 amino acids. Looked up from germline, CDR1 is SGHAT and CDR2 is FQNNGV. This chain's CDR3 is CASSLIPGSYNEQFF. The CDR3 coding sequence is TGTGCCAGCAGCCTTATCCCCGGGTCCTACAATGAGCAGTTCTTC.

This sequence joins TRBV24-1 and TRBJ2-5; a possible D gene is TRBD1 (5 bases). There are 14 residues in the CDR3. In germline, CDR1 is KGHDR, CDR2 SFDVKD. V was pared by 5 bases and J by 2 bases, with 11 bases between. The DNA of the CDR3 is TGTGCCACCAGTGCCAAGGGGCGGCAAGAGACCCAGTACTTC. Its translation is CATSAKGRQETQYF.

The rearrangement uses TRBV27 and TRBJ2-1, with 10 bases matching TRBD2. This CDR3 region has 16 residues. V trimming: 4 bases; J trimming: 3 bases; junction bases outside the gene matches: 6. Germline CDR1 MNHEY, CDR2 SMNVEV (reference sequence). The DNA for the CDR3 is TGTGCCAGCAGTTCAAGAGGACTAGCGGACTACAATGAGCAGTTCTTC. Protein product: CASSSRGLADYNEQFF.

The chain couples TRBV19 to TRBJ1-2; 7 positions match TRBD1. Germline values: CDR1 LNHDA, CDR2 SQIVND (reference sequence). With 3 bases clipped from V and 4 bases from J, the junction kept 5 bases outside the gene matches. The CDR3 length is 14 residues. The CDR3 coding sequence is TGTGCCAGTAGTATCGAACAGGGGCTCTATGGCTACACCTTC. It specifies CASSIEQGLYGYTF.

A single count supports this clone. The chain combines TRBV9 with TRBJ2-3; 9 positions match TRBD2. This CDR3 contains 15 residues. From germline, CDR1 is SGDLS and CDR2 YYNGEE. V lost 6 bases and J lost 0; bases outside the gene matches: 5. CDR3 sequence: CASKRGVPSTDTQYF. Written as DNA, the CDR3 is TGTGCCAGCAAGCGGGGGGTACCTAGCACAGATACGCAGTATTTT.

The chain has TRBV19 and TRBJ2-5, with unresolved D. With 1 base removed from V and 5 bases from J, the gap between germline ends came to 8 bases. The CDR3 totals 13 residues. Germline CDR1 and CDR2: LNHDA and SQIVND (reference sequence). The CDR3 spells CASSIGLRETQYF. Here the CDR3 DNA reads TGTGCCAGTAGTATAGGACTGAGGGAGACCCAGTACTTC. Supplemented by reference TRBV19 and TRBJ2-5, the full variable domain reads DGGITQSPKYLFRKEGQNVTLSCEQNLNHDAMYWYRQDPGQGLRLIYYSQIVNDFQKGDIAEGYSVSREKKESFPLTVTSAQKNPTAFYLCASSIGLRETQYFGPGTRLLVL.

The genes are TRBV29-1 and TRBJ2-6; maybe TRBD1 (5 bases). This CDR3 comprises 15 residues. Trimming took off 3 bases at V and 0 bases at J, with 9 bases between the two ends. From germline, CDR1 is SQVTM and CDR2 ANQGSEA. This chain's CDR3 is CSVDRELSGANVLTF. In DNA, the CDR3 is TGCAGCGTTGACAGGGAACTCTCTGGGGCCAACGTCCTGACTTTC.